Presented here are 30 T cell receptor beta chains from one specimen sequenced in a study of blood T cell repertoires in COVID-19. The assay was immunoSEQ multiplex PCR, and TCRdb's table has in-frame clones only and misses some. Of around 56,000 clones in the sample, roughly 90% were seen once. Sequenced sample: peripheral blood. All receptors derive from a human donor in a cohort sampled during active COVID-19.

In DNA form, the CDR3 reads TGTGCCAGCTCACCCACACTAGCGGGGGGGCCCACCTACGAGCAGTACTTC. Protein product: CASSPTLAGGPTYEQYF. The chain couples TRBV18 to TRBJ2-7; 13 bases line up with TRBD2. This CDR3 has 17 residues. The junction had 7 bases not matched to a gene; V was cut back by 3 bases and J by 2 bases. Germline V gene sequence: CDR1 KGHSH, CDR2 LQKENI. The complete variable domain, with remaining parts taken from reference TRBV18 and TRBJ2-7, reads NAGVMQNPRHLVRRRGQEARLRCSPMKGHSHVYWYRQLPEEGLKFMVYLQKENIIDESGMPKERFSAEFPKEGPSILRIQQVVRGDSAAYFCASSPTLAGGPTYEQYFGPGTRLTVT.

The chain links TRBV6-2 or TRBV6-3 to TRBJ2-7; 10 positions agree with TRBD1. V shed 5 bases and J 0 bases; nucleotides not matched to a gene: 4. The CDR3 sequence is 15 residues long. Germline-derived CDR1 and CDR2 are MNHEY and SVGEGT. This CDR3 is CASSPRDRGSYEQYF. The CDR3 DNA sequence: TGTGCCAGCAGTCCCCGGGACAGGGGCTCCTACGAGCAGTACTTC.

The chain joins TRBV10-2 to TRBJ1-1; TRBD1 might be the D (6 bases). The CDR3 is made up of 13 amino acids. Per the germline V gene, CDR1 is WSHSY and CDR2 is SAAADI. V was pared by 6 bases and J by 2 bases, with 10 bases between. CDR3 sequence: CASSAGVNTEAFF. As DNA, the CDR3 is TGCGCCAGCAGCGCAGGGGTCAACACTGAAGCTTTCTTT.

CDR3 sequence: CASSVGLAQGGELFF. CDR3 bases: TGTGCCAGCAGCGTAGGACTAGCCCAGGGCGGGGAGCTGTTTTTT. V usage is TRBV9 and J usage is TRBJ2-2, with TRBD2 identical over 7 bases. CDR3 length: 15 amino acids. The ends lost 0 bases at V and 7 bases at J; junction bases unmatched: 6. Germline V gene data show CDR1 as SGDLS and CDR2 as YYNGEE.

The J gene is TRBJ2-5, the V gene TRBV18, with 12 nucleotides matching TRBD2. The V and J ends lost 1 base and 5 bases, in that order; junction bases with no gene match: 5. The CDR3 is 16 amino acids. Germline V gene lookup returns CDR1 KGHSH and CDR2 LQKENI. The CDR3 loop reads CASSPQTSGGGETQYF. CDR3 sequence (DNA): TGTGCCAGCTCACCACAGACTAGCGGGGGAGGTGAGACCCAGTACTTC.

The chain recombines TRBV19 with TRBJ2-1, with a weak D call TRBD2 (6 bases). V lost 5 bases to trimming and J lost 6 bases, with 23 bases between them. Germline V gene data show CDR1 as LNHDA and CDR2 as SQIVND (reference sequence). This CDR3 is 17 amino acids long. CDR3 region: CASSSRRWGGMSNEQFF. CDR3 DNA sequence: TGTGCCAGTAGTTCTCGGAGATGGGGAGGAATGAGCAATGAGCAGTTCTTC.

This chain uses TRBV11-1 with TRBJ2-3; 8 nucleotides align to TRBD1. With 7 bases clipped from V and 1 base from J, the junction kept 4 bases outside the gene matches. The V gene's germline CDR1 is SGHAT and CDR2 FQDESV (reference sequence). The CDR3 length is 14 residues. In DNA, the CDR3 is TGTGCCAGCATAGACAGGGGTGGCACAGATACGCAGTATTTT. It is translated as CASIDRGGTDTQYF. Together with reference TRBV11-1 and TRBJ2-3, the CDR3 gives the full variable domain: EAEVAQSPRYKITEKSQAVAFWCDPISGHATLYWYRQILGQGPELLVQFQDESVVDDSQLPKDRFSAERLKGVDSTLKIQPAELGDSAMYLCASIDRGGTDTQYFGPGTRLTVL.

CDR3 coding DNA: TGTGCCAGCTCACCAGGCATGAACACTGAAGCTTTCTTT. Protein: CASSPGMNTEAFF. The rearrangement links TRBV18 to TRBJ1-1; D remains ambiguous. Germline-derived CDR1 and CDR2 are KGHSH and LQKENI. The V and J ends lost 2 bases and 0 bases respectively, with 4 bases between them. This CDR3 spans 13 amino acids.

J is TRBJ1-5 and V is TRBV19; D uncertain. Looked up from germline, CDR1 is LNHDA and CDR2 is SQIVND (reference sequence). Trimming removed 1 base at V and 1 base at J, with 8 bases between. The CDR3 spans 15 residues. The CDR3 here is CASSIVAVSNQPQHF. CDR3 nucleotide sequence: TGTGCCAGTAGTATAGTGGCGGTCAGCAATCAGCCCCAGCATTTT.

The CDR3 reads CASSIGDRLVGQPQHF. For the CDR3, the DNA is TGTGCCAGTAGTATCGGGGACAGGCTTGTGGGACAGCCCCAGCATTTT. The chain employs TRBV19 and TRBJ1-5, with TRBD1 matching 8 bases. The CDR3 is 16 residues long. Germline trimming cut 3 bases from V and 7 bases from J; bases unmatched to any gene: 11. Germline-derived CDR1 and CDR2 are LNHDA and SQIVND (reference sequence).

The rearrangement links TRBV28 to TRBJ1-3, with D perhaps TRBD1 (6 bases). The CDR3 is made up of 14 amino acids. Trimming removed 5 bases from V and 0 bases from J, with 8 bases in between. Germline V lookup: CDR1 MDHEN, CDR2 SYDVKM. The CDR3: CASSQQGSGNTIYF. The CDR3 nucleotides read TGTGCCAGCAGTCAACAGGGCTCTGGAAACACCATATATTTT.

This clone came up once. The genes are TRBV5-1 and TRBJ2-5; TRBD1 aligns across 8 bases. The ends lost 4 bases at V and 5 bases at J; junction bases unmatched: 7. The CDR3 covers 14 residues. CDR1 is SGHRS and CDR2 is YFSETQ in the germline V gene. CDR3: CASSTGQVKETQYF. The CDR3 DNA reads TGCGCCAGCAGCACGGGACAGGTCAAGGAGACCCAGTACTTC.

This clone was picked up one time. This chain links TRBV4-2 with TRBJ2-3; TRBD2 agrees at 10 bases. The CDR3 has 19 residues. Losses at the gene ends were 4 bases for V and 0 bases for J; bases not matched to a gene: 13. Germline V gene lookup returns CDR1 LGHNA and CDR2 YNFKEQ. For the CDR3, the DNA is TGTGCCAGCAGCCCAGCTCTTGGTAGCGGGGGGCTTAGCACAGATACGCAGTATTTT. Protein: CASSPALGSGGLSTDTQYF.

V and J are TRBV7-6 and TRBJ1-1; TRBD1 matches 8 bases. The J segment lost 4 bases and the V segment lost 5 bases, leaving 9 bases of the junction unmatched. CDR1 is SGHVS, CDR2 FNYEAQ, per germline. The CDR3 length is 15 residues. DNA of the CDR3: TGTGCCAGCAGCCCTCACACAGGGGGTGGCACTGAAGCTTTCTTT. Amino acid sequence: CASSPHTGGGTEAFF.

This sequence joins TRBV30 and TRBJ1-4, with 8 positions matching TRBD1. CDR1 and CDR2 from the germline V gene are GTSNPN and SVGIG (reference sequence). Trimming at V came to 3 bases and at J to 8 bases, leaving 5 bases not matched to a gene. CDR3 size: 13 residues. CDR3 protein: CAWSVRQGEKLFF. CDR3 DNA: TGTGCCTGGAGCGTCAGACAGGGGGAAAAACTGTTTTTT.

The rearrangement links TRBV5-1 to TRBJ1-1; 7 bases agree with TRBD1. The CDR3 length is 16 residues. Trimming removed 5 bases from V and 0 bases from J; junction bases left unmatched: 10. CDR1 and CDR2 from the germline V gene are SGHRS and YFSETQ. The CDR3 DNA reads TGCGCCAGCAGTTTCAATCCCGGGACAGTGAACACTGAAGCTTTCTTT. Amino acid sequence: CASSFNPGTVNTEAFF.

The CDR3 loop is CASSPTDSSTDTQYF. For the CDR3, the DNA is TGTGCCAGTAGTCCCACGGACAGCAGCACAGATACGCAGTATTTT. The chain joins TRBV19 to TRBJ2-3; weak D call: TRBD1 (6 bases). The CDR3 loop spans 15 amino acids. V lost 5 bases and J lost 0, with 12 bases in between. Germline V lookup: CDR1 LNHDA, CDR2 SQIVND (reference sequence).

CDR3 DNA sequence: TGTGCCAGTAGTACGCTCCGGGACAGGGGAACCTACAATGAGCAGTTCTTC. It encodes CASSTLRDRGTYNEQFF. This rearrangement joins TRBV19 to TRBJ2-1; 10 bases line up with TRBD1. The length of the CDR3 is 17 residues. The trim removed 4 bases at V and 2 bases at J, leaving 8 bases unmatched. Looked up from germline, CDR1 is LNHDA and CDR2 is SQIVND (reference sequence).

The J gene is TRBJ1-5, the V gene TRBV4-1, with D perhaps TRBD1 (5 bases). Germline-derived CDR1 and CDR2 are MGHRA and YSYEKL. V was pared by 1 base and J by 4 bases, with 17 bases between. The CDR3 runs to 17 residues. The CDR3 region is CASSQAVGQGGNQPQHF. DNA for the CDR3: TGCGCCAGCAGCCAAGCGGTAGGGCAGGGTGGTAATCAGCCCCAGCATTTT.

In nucleotides, the CDR3 is TGTGCCAGCAGTTACTTGGGACAGGGCAATGAGCAGTTCTTC. The encoded protein is CASSYLGQGNEQFF. The rearrangement uses TRBV6-5 and TRBJ2-1, with 9 bases that match TRBD1. Germline-derived CDR1 and CDR2 are MNHEY and SVGAGI. The CDR3 consists of 14 residues. V lost 1 base and J lost 6; bases outside the gene matches: 1.

Worth noting for this clone: Mismatch with germline at one junction end may stem from a read error. The chain is built from TRBV7-2 and TRBJ2-2, with 10 bases lining up with TRBD2. CDR3 length: 16 residues. Germline V gene data show CDR1 as SGHTA and CDR2 as FQGNSA. The CDR3 here is CVSSLVLAGVTGELFF. CDR3 nucleotides: TGTGTCAGCAGCTTAGTCCTAGCGGGGGTCACCGGGGAGCTGTTTTTT.

The gene calls are TRBV7-9 and TRBJ2-7; no clear D. CDR1 and CDR2 (germline): SEHNR, FQNEAQ (reference sequence). Trimming took 5 bases from V and 8 from J, leaving 10 bases between them. The CDR3 has 11 residues. The chain's CDR3 is CASSPSLKQYF. In nucleotides, the CDR3 is TGTGCCAGCAGCCCTAGTCTTAAGCAGTACTTC.

The rearrangement joins TRBV5-6 to TRBJ2-7, with 8 bases lining up with TRBD1. Germline CDR1 and CDR2: SGHDT and YYEEEE. The CDR3 runs 14 residues. The J segment lost 6 bases and the V segment lost 1 base, leaving 6 bases of the junction unmatched. CDR3 coding DNA: TGTGCCAGCAGCTTGATCGACAGGGGCCCCGAGCAGTACTTC. Residues: CASSLIDRGPEQYF.

The chain carries TRBV9 and TRBJ1-2, with D possibly being TRBD1 (6 bases). The length of the CDR3 is 16 residues. CDR1 is SGDLS and CDR2 is YYNGEE in the germline V gene. V was trimmed by 0 bases and J by 0 bases, leaving 12 bases between them. CDR3 sequence: CASSVAPQGANYGYTF. The DNA of the CDR3 is TGTGCCAGCAGCGTAGCTCCACAGGGAGCTAACTATGGCTACACCTTC.

J is TRBJ2-7 and V is TRBV2; 10 bases align to TRBD2. Trimming took 7 bases from V and 4 from J; bases not matched to a gene: 16. The germline V gene encodes CDR1 SNHLY and CDR2 FYNNEI. There are 17 residues in the CDR3. CDR3 nucleotides: TGTGCCAGCACTCAGGGGCTAGCGGGGGACCGTTCGTACGAGCAGTACTTC. Translating gives CASTQGLAGDRSYEQYF.

The chain links TRBV5-4 to TRBJ2-3; no reliable D call. The CDR3 spans 16 residues. Germline loops: CDR1 SGHNT, CDR2 YYREEE (reference sequence). Trimming took 1 base from V and 0 from J, leaving 12 bases between them. The CDR3 DNA reads as TGTGCCAGCAGCTTGCGGGTCAGTATCAGCACAGATACGCAGTATTTT. Amino acids: CASSLRVSISTDTQYF.

The chain recombines TRBV30 with TRBJ1-6; TRBD1 agrees at 7 bases. CDR3 length equals 17 residues. CDR1 GTSNPN and CDR2 SVGIG come from the germline V gene (reference sequence). V lost 2 bases to trimming and J lost 4 bases; unmatched junction nucleotides: 11. This CDR3 is CAWSRQGFLRYNSPLHF. Here the CDR3 DNA reads TGTGCCTGGAGTCGACAGGGATTTCTTCGGTATAATTCACCCCTCCACTTT.

This chain links TRBV7-2 with TRBJ2-2; weak D call: TRBD1 (5 bases). CDR1 SGHTA and CDR2 FQGNSA come from the germline V gene. Between the trimmed V and J ends, which lost 2 bases and 4 bases, there was a span of 11 bases. The CDR3 consists of 15 residues. Written as DNA, the CDR3 is TGTGCCAGCAGCTTACTTTCCAGGGCCACCGGGGAGCTGTTTTTT. Its translation: CASSLLSRATGELFF.

V usage is TRBV29-1 and J usage is TRBJ1-1; 11 bases are a match to TRBD1. The V segment lost 4 bases and the J segment 10 bases; nucleotides outside the gene matches: 2. Germline CDR1 is SQVTM and CDR2 is ANQGSEA. The CDR3 spans 11 residues. For the CDR3, the DNA is TGCAGCGTTGGGGGGACAGGGGGAGCTTTCTTT. Amino acids: CSVGGTGGAFF.

The rearrangement joins TRBV6-1 to TRBJ1-2; the match to TRBD1 covers 7 bases. The CDR3 contains 15 residues. V lost 3 bases and J lost 8; bases outside the gene matches: 12. The germline V gene encodes CDR1 MNHNS and CDR2 SASEGT. The CDR3 DNA sequence: TGTGCCAGCAGTGAGGACAGGCTCAAAGTTTCGGGCTACACCTTC. Translating gives CASSEDRLKVSGYTF.